This T cell receptor (beta chain) came from a study of radiation and T cells in renal cell carcinoma. Study-level results: From baseline, blood top tumor clonotypes peaked at 2 weeks post-radiation. Baseline intratumoral clonotype presence is unknown without pretreatment biopsies.

Only in-frame clones appear in the TCRdb table, and some are missing; sequencing was by immunoSEQ multiplex PCR. This table holds some 130,000 clones, roughly 77% found once. Specified time point: blood 2 weeks post-SBRT. The treatment is: 15 Gy SBRT to primary tumor, nephrectomy 4 weeks later. A remark on this clone: Its antigen is currently unknown.

V was shortened by 1 base and J by 1 base, with 7 bases between the two germline ends. The CDR3 runs to 15 residues. Germline CDR1 is SEHNR and CDR2 is FQNEAQ (reference sequence). The V call is TRBV7-9, the J call TRBJ2-2; D is ambiguous. The sample here was blood, taken from a patient whose treatment included radiotherapy and nephrectomy. The TCR originated in a woman in her fifties or sixties with renal cell carcinoma. The CDR3 region is CASSLGQLNTGELFF. The DNA for the CDR3 is TGTGCCAGCAGCTTAGGCCAGTTGAACACCGGGGAGCTGTTTTTT.